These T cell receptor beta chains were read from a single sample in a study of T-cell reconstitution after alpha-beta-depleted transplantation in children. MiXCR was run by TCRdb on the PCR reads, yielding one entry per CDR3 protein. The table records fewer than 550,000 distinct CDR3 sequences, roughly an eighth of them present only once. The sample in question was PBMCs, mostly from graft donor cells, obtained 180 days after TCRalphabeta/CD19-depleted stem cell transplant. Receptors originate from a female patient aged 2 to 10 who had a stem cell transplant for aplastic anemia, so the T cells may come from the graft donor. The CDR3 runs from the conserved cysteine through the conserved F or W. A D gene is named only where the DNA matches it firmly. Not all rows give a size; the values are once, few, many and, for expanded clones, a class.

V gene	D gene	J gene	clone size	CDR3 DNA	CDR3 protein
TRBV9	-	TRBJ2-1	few	TGTGCCAGCAGCGCGAGTCCAGTTTCCTACAATGAGCAGTTCTTC	CASSASPVSYNEQFF
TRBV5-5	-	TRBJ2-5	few	TGTGCCAGCAGCTTGTGGACCGCCTGGTCACAAGAGACCCAGTACTTC	CASSLWTAWSQETQYF
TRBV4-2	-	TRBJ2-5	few	TGTGCCAGCAGCCAAAGGGGCGGGAAGGTAGCAGAGACCCAGTACTTC	CASSQRGGKVAETQYF
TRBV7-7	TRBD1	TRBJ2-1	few	TGTGCCAGCAGCACGGGACAGGGGCTTAACAATGAGCAGTTCTTC	CASSTGQGLNNEQFF
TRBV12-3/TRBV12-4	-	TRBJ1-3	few	TGTGCCAGCAGTTCCCTGGTTGGCAACACCATATATTTT	CASSSLVGNTIYF
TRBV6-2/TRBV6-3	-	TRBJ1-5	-	TGTGCCAGCAGCCAGATTACGTGGCAGCCCCAGCATTTT	CASSQITWQPQHF
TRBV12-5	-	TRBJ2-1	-	TGTGCTAGTGGTTTGGTAGCGGACGGTCAGTTCTTC	CASGLVADGQFF
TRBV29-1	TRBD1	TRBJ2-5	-	TGCAGCGTTTATGGACAGGAGGAGACCCAGTACTTC	CSVYGQEETQYF
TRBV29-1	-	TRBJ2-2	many	TGCAGCTGCGGTACAGTTAACACCGGGGAGCTGTTTTTT	CSCGTVNTGELFF
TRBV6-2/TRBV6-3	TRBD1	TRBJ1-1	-	TGTGCCAGCCTTTATTCGACAGGGGTTGAAGCTTTCTTT	CASLYSTGVEAFF
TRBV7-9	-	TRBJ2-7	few	TGTGCCAGCAGCAGCCGGGACGGCACCTACGAGCAGTACTTC	CASSSRDGTYEQYF
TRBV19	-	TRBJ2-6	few	TGTGCCAGTAGTATTGGGGCGGGGGACAGTAAGTCTGGGGCCAACGTCCTGACTTTC	CASSIGAGDSKSGANVLTF
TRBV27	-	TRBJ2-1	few	TGTGCCAGCAGTTTAGGTAGCTACTCCTACAATGAGCAGTTCTTC	CASSLGSYSYNEQFF
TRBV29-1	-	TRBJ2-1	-	TGCAGCGTTGAAAAGAGGGCGGCGGTATCCTACAATGAGCAGTTCTTC	CSVEKRAAVSYNEQFF
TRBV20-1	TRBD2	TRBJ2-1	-	TGCAGTGCGAAACTAGCGGGAAGACACAATGAGCAGTTCTTC	CSAKLAGRHNEQFF